Each of the 3 T cell receptor beta chains below was sequenced from the same sample in a study of PD-L1 blockade in urothelial cancer. Generated by immunoSEQ multiplex PCR, the TCRdb table keeps only in-frame clones and is missing some. This table holds 20,000 to 30,000 clones, 70% to 90% found once. The sample consisted of PBMCs, taken around atezolizumab (anti-PD-L1) treatment. The receptors stem from a man aged 55-75 years with urothelial cancer.

The J gene is TRBJ2-3, the V gene TRBV7-9; D is unclear. CDR1 SEHNR and CDR2 FQNEAQ come from the germline V gene (reference sequence). The CDR3 extends over 13 amino acids. V lost 1 base to trimming and J lost 1 base, with 3 bases between them. The CDR3 coding sequence is TGTGCCAGCAGCTTAGTCGGCACAGATACGCAGTATTTT. Amino acid sequence: CASSLVGTDTQYF.

This chain connects TRBV7-2 to TRBJ2-7, with 7 bases lining up with TRBD1. V lost 5 bases to trimming and J lost 4 bases; unmatched junction nucleotides: 8. The CDR3 is 14 amino acids. The germline V gene has CDR1 SGHTA and CDR2 FQGNSA. CDR3 DNA: TGTGCCAGCAGCCCCCGGGACAGAGTTTACGAGCAGTACTTC. Amino acid sequence: CASSPRDRVYEQYF.

The V call is TRBV5-8, the J call TRBJ2-7; 9 bases line up with TRBD1. V shed 3 bases, J shed 6 bases, and the junction held 7 bases outside the gene matches. The CDR3 totals 14 residues. Germline V gene sequence: CDR1 SGHTS, CDR2 YDEGEE. The chain's CDR3 is CASSWRTGVVEQYF. The CDR3 bases are TGTGCCAGCAGCTGGAGGACAGGGGTGGTCGAGCAGTACTTC.